Here is one TCR beta chain with its context. Its antigen is as yet unknown. These data come from a study of cytomegalovirus exposure and HLA in healthy donors. Regarding the study as a whole: Both high specificity and high sensitivity reportedly marked the classifier's diagnosis of cytomegalovirus status.

The PCR contained 60 Vbeta and 13 Jbeta primers. Clones were sequenced by immunoSEQ multiplex PCR, and TCRdb holds only the in-frame ones, with some missing. The sample holds 95,000 to 100,000 clones; over 70% are singletons and the top ten take 10%. V was clipped by 5 bases and J by 3 bases; unmatched bases: 11. The CDR3 extends over 17 amino acids. Looked up from germline, CDR1 is SEHNR and CDR2 is FQNEAQ (reference sequence). The sample consisted of PBMCs. The clonotype was recovered from a man in his forties or fifties in good health and CMV-seronegative. The chain employs TRBV7-9 and TRBJ1-2, with 11 bases aligning to TRBD1. CDR3 protein: CASSPRTGGWRDYGYTF. The CDR3 DNA reads as TGTGCCAGCAGCCCACGGACAGGGGGCTGGCGGGACTATGGCTACACCTTC.